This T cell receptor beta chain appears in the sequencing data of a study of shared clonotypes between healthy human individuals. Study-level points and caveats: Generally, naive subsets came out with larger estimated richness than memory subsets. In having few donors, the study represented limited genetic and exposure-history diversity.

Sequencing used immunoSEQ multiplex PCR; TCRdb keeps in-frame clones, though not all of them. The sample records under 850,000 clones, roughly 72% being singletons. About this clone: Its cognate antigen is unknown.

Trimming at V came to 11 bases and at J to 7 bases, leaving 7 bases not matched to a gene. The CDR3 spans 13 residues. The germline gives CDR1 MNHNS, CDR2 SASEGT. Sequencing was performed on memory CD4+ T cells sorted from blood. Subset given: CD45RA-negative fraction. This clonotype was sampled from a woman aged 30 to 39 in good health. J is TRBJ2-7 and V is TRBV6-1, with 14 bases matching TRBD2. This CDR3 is CAATGTSGSEQYF. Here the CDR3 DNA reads TGTGCCGCAACCGGGACTAGCGGGAGTGAGCAGTACTTC.